Listed below are T cell receptor beta chains from one sample, sequenced in a study of blood T cell repertoires in COVID-19. Generated by immunoSEQ multiplex PCR, the TCRdb table keeps only in-frame clones and is missing some. The sample comprises about 120,000 clones, over 60% of which are singletons, and around 3.9% rests with the top ten. Sequenced sample: peripheral blood. All receptors come from a woman older than 75 with acute or convalescent COVID-19. CDR3s include the opening cysteine and the closing phenylalanine or tryptophan. The D gene is left open where the match is weak. Some rows mark clone size as missing; the rest say once, few, many or name a class of expanded clone.

v_gene: TRBV2; j_gene: TRBJ1-5; d_gene: TRBD1; abundance: -; CDR3nt: TGTGCCAGCAGGAGGACAGGGAATCAGCCCCAGCATTTT; CDR3aa: CASRRTGNQPQHF
v_gene: TRBV6-2/TRBV6-3; j_gene: TRBJ1-2; d_gene: -; abundance: -; CDR3nt: TGTGCCAGCAGTTACTCGGTCGGGTATGGCTACACCTTC; CDR3aa: CASSYSVGYGYTF
v_gene: TRBV5-6; j_gene: TRBJ2-2; d_gene: TRBD2; abundance: -; CDR3nt: TGTGCCAGCAGCTCGACTAGCGGGAGGGCCCCGAACACCGGGGAGCTGTTTTTT; CDR3aa: CASSSTSGRAPNTGELFF
v_gene: TRBV28; j_gene: TRBJ2-1; d_gene: -; abundance: -; CDR3nt: TGTGCCAGCAGTCCACAGGCGACCAATGAGCAGTTCTTC; CDR3aa: CASSPQATNEQFF
v_gene: TRBV6-5; j_gene: TRBJ2-7; d_gene: -; abundance: -; CDR3nt: TGTGCTACAACTAGGGGGGGTTCCTACGAGCAGTACTTC; CDR3aa: CATTRGGSYEQYF
v_gene: TRBV7-2; j_gene: TRBJ1-2; d_gene: TRBD1; abundance: -; CDR3nt: TGTGCCAGCAGTTACCGGACAGGGGCCTATGGCTACACCTTC; CDR3aa: CASSYRTGAYGYTF
v_gene: TRBV5-1; j_gene: TRBJ2-2; d_gene: -; abundance: -; CDR3nt: TGCGCCAGCAGCTTGGCCGGGGGGCGGTCCGGGGAGCTGTTTTTT; CDR3aa: CASSLAGGRSGELFF
v_gene: TRBV5-1; j_gene: TRBJ2-7; d_gene: TRBD1; abundance: once; CDR3nt: TGCGCCAGCAGCTCTCTTCCAACAGGGGGCGACGAGCAGTACTTC; CDR3aa: CASSSLPTGGDEQYF
v_gene: TRBV6-5; j_gene: TRBJ2-5; d_gene: -; abundance: -; CDR3nt: TGTGCCAGCAGTCCACCGACAAAGCCAGAGACCCAGTACTTC; CDR3aa: CASSPPTKPETQYF
v_gene: TRBV15; j_gene: TRBJ2-1; d_gene: -; abundance: -; CDR3nt: TGTGCCACCAGCACAAACAATGAGCAGTTCTTC; CDR3aa: CATSTNNEQFF
v_gene: TRBV4-1; j_gene: TRBJ2-7; d_gene: TRBD2; abundance: -; CDR3nt: TGCGCCAGCAGCCAAGGGGGAGGGTTCTACGAGCAGTACTTC; CDR3aa: CASSQGGGFYEQYF
v_gene: TRBV30; j_gene: TRBJ2-1; d_gene: TRBD1; abundance: -; CDR3nt: TGTGCCTGGAGTGTAGGCAGGGGGCTTAATGAGCAGTTCTTC; CDR3aa: CAWSVGRGLNEQFF
v_gene: TRBV12-3/TRBV12-4; j_gene: TRBJ1-2; d_gene: -; abundance: -; CDR3nt: TGTGCCAGCAGTTTCCAGGGGAACTATGGCTACACCTTC; CDR3aa: CASSFQGNYGYTF
v_gene: TRBV20-1; j_gene: TRBJ1-3; d_gene: -; abundance: -; CDR3nt: TGCAGTGCTGCTCTAGGAGACACCATATATTTT; CDR3aa: CSAALGDTIYF
v_gene: TRBV5-1; j_gene: TRBJ1-1; d_gene: -; abundance: once; CDR3nt: TGCGCCAGCAGCTTGGTCGGGTTAAACACTGAAGCTTTCTTT; CDR3aa: CASSLVGLNTEAFF
v_gene: TRBV6-5; j_gene: TRBJ1-6; d_gene: -; abundance: -; CDR3nt: TGTGCCAGCAGCATACAGGGAGAAGGATCACCCCTCCACTTT; CDR3aa: CASSIQGEGSPLHF
v_gene: TRBV7-2; j_gene: TRBJ1-6; d_gene: TRBD1; abundance: -; CDR3nt: TGTGCCAGCAGCTTAGCGGGACAGGGGTATTCACCCCTCCACTTT; CDR3aa: CASSLAGQGYSPLHF
v_gene: TRBV19; j_gene: TRBJ2-2; d_gene: -; abundance: -; CDR3nt: TGTGCCAGTAGCACTGTCACGGCCGGGGAGCTGTTTTTT; CDR3aa: CASSTVTAGELFF
v_gene: TRBV18; j_gene: TRBJ1-3; d_gene: -; abundance: -; CDR3nt: TGTGCCAGCTCACCAACGGGATCAGCTGGAAACACCATATATTTT; CDR3aa: CASSPTGSAGNTIYF
v_gene: TRBV6-4; j_gene: TRBJ2-1; d_gene: TRBD2; abundance: -; CDR3nt: TGTGCCAGCAATTCGGGGGGGCGGAATGAGCAGTTCTTC; CDR3aa: CASNSGGRNEQFF
v_gene: TRBV30; j_gene: TRBJ1-2; d_gene: TRBD1; abundance: -; CDR3nt: TGTGCCTGGACCGGACAGGGTATAGGTGGCTACACCTTC; CDR3aa: CAWTGQGIGGYTF
v_gene: TRBV4-2; j_gene: TRBJ2-7; d_gene: TRBD2; abundance: -; CDR3nt: TGTGCCAGCAGCCAGAACCGGGACTACCTCTACGAGCAGTACTTC; CDR3aa: CASSQNRDYLYEQYF
v_gene: TRBV29-1; j_gene: TRBJ1-4; d_gene: TRBD1; abundance: -; CDR3nt: TGCAGCGTTGACGGGACAGGGAATGAAAAACTGTTTTTT; CDR3aa: CSVDGTGNEKLFF
v_gene: TRBV7-3; j_gene: TRBJ1-1; d_gene: -; abundance: -; CDR3nt: TGTGCCAGCAGCTTAGGGCCGACGGGGGGCGGAGGGAACACTGAAGCTTTCTTT; CDR3aa: CASSLGPTGGGGNTEAFF
v_gene: TRBV27; j_gene: TRBJ2-5; d_gene: -; abundance: -; CDR3nt: TGTGCCAGCAGTTTAATCCCGACAGCCCAAGAGACCCAGTACTTC; CDR3aa: CASSLIPTAQETQYF
v_gene: TRBV5-1; j_gene: TRBJ2-7; d_gene: TRBD1; abundance: once; CDR3nt: TGCGCCAGCAGCTGGGGGACAGCCACTAACGAGCAGTACTTC; CDR3aa: CASSWGTATNEQYF
v_gene: TRBV24-1; j_gene: TRBJ1-6; d_gene: TRBD1; abundance: -; CDR3nt: TGTGCCACCAGTGCCCACTCGACAGGGCGATCCTATAATTCACCCCTCCACTTT; CDR3aa: CATSAHSTGRSYNSPLHF
v_gene: TRBV14; j_gene: TRBJ1-2; d_gene: -; abundance: few; CDR3nt: TGTGCCAGCAGCCAAAGGGTGGGGGCCCGTCTCGGCTACACCTTC; CDR3aa: CASSQRVGARLGYTF
v_gene: TRBV29-1; j_gene: TRBJ1-1; d_gene: -; abundance: -; CDR3nt: TGCAGCGTTACAAAGAACACTGAAGCTTTCTTT; CDR3aa: CSVTKNTEAFF
v_gene: TRBV5-8; j_gene: TRBJ2-3; d_gene: -; abundance: -; CDR3nt: TGTGCCAGCAGCTTGGGCGGGGGCACAGATACGCAGTATTTT; CDR3aa: CASSLGGGTDTQYF
v_gene: TRBV11-2; j_gene: TRBJ2-3; d_gene: -; abundance: few; CDR3nt: TGTGCCAGCAGCCGGGGGATCCAAACAGATACGCAGTATTTT; CDR3aa: CASSRGIQTDTQYF
v_gene: TRBV5-1; j_gene: TRBJ1-1; d_gene: TRBD1; abundance: -; CDR3nt: TGCGCCAGCAGCGCACAGGGGCGATGGGTTGAAGCTTTCTTT; CDR3aa: CASSAQGRWVEAFF
v_gene: TRBV6-2/TRBV6-3; j_gene: TRBJ2-7; d_gene: -; abundance: -; CDR3nt: TGTGCCAGCAGTTACCAGGGTTCAGCACCAAGGCCCTCCTACGAGCAGTACTTC; CDR3aa: CASSYQGSAPRPSYEQYF
v_gene: TRBV9; j_gene: TRBJ2-1; d_gene: TRBD2; abundance: -; CDR3nt: TGTGCCAGCAGCCCCTGGCCAGGGACTAGCGGCTACAATGAGCAGTTCTTC; CDR3aa: CASSPWPGTSGYNEQFF
v_gene: TRBV30; j_gene: TRBJ2-5; d_gene: -; abundance: -; CDR3nt: TGTGCCTGGAACCCAGGGTTGGAGACCCAGTACTTC; CDR3aa: CAWNPGLETQYF
v_gene: TRBV18; j_gene: TRBJ2-1; d_gene: TRBD2; abundance: -; CDR3nt: TGTGCCAGCTCACCACTCCGCGGGAGTGGGGATGAGCAGTTCTTC; CDR3aa: CASSPLRGSGDEQFF
v_gene: TRBV2; j_gene: TRBJ2-2; d_gene: -; abundance: -; CDR3nt: TGTGCCAGCAGTCCCCTTGAGGGTCCCGGGGAGCTGTTTTTT; CDR3aa: CASSPLEGPGELFF
v_gene: TRBV19; j_gene: TRBJ1-1; d_gene: TRBD1; abundance: -; CDR3nt: TGTGCCAGTAGTTTTAACCTGGACAGGGTGAACACTGAAGCTTTCTTT; CDR3aa: CASSFNLDRVNTEAFF
v_gene: TRBV6-5; j_gene: TRBJ2-7; d_gene: TRBD1; abundance: -; CDR3nt: TGTGCCAGCAGTTACACCGGGACAGCAACCTACGAGCAGTACTTC; CDR3aa: CASSYTGTATYEQYF
v_gene: TRBV29-1; j_gene: TRBJ2-5; d_gene: -; abundance: -; CDR3nt: TGCAGCGTGGGGGCGCAAGAGACCCAGTACTTC; CDR3aa: CSVGAQETQYF
v_gene: TRBV4-1; j_gene: TRBJ2-5; d_gene: TRBD1; abundance: -; CDR3nt: TGCGCCAGCAGTCGACGAACAGGGGGGCCCCAAGAGACCCAGTACTTC; CDR3aa: CASSRRTGGPQETQYF
v_gene: TRBV7-2; j_gene: TRBJ2-7; d_gene: TRBD1; abundance: -; CDR3nt: TGTGCCAGCAGCCGGGACAGGGGCCCCTACGAGCAGTACTTC; CDR3aa: CASSRDRGPYEQYF
v_gene: TRBV30; j_gene: TRBJ2-6; d_gene: TRBD2; abundance: -; CDR3nt: TGTGCCTGGAGTCGGACTAGCGGGAGGGCCCGTGGGGCCAACGTCCTGACTTTC; CDR3aa: CAWSRTSGRARGANVLTF
v_gene: TRBV29-1; j_gene: TRBJ1-1; d_gene: -; abundance: -; CDR3nt: TGCAGCGTCACCCCTTCAGGGGTAAGGACTGAAGCTTTCTTT; CDR3aa: CSVTPSGVRTEAFF
v_gene: TRBV5-6; j_gene: TRBJ2-3; d_gene: -; abundance: -; CDR3nt: TGTGCCAGCGCAGGGGGGCCAGATACGCAGTATTTT; CDR3aa: CASAGGPDTQYF
v_gene: TRBV5-1; j_gene: TRBJ1-4; d_gene: -; abundance: -; CDR3nt: TGCGCCAGCAGCTTGGGGCGGACTAATGAAAAACTGTTTTTT; CDR3aa: CASSLGRTNEKLFF
v_gene: TRBV14; j_gene: TRBJ2-7; d_gene: TRBD2; abundance: -; CDR3nt: TGTGCCAGCAGCCAAGAAGAGGAACTAGCGGGAGGGAGGAAGTACTTC; CDR3aa: CASSQEEELAGGRKYF
v_gene: TRBV28; j_gene: TRBJ2-1; d_gene: TRBD2; abundance: -; CDR3nt: TGTGCCAGCAGCCAAGCGGGAGGACCCCACAATGAGCAGTTCTTC; CDR3aa: CASSQAGGPHNEQFF
v_gene: TRBV7-2; j_gene: TRBJ1-5; d_gene: -; abundance: -; CDR3nt: TGTGCCAGCAGCTTACAGGGAAATAGCAATCAGCCCCAGCATTTT; CDR3aa: CASSLQGNSNQPQHF
v_gene: TRBV15; j_gene: TRBJ2-1; d_gene: -; abundance: -; CDR3nt: TGTGCCACCAGCAGGGAGGACAGCTACAATGAGCAGTTCTTC; CDR3aa: CATSREDSYNEQFF
v_gene: TRBV7-9; j_gene: TRBJ2-1; d_gene: -; abundance: -; CDR3nt: TGTGCCAGCGGGACTGGGCAATATGAGCAGTTCTTC; CDR3aa: CASGTGQYEQFF
v_gene: TRBV5-1; j_gene: TRBJ2-3; d_gene: -; abundance: -; CDR3nt: TGCGCCAGCAGCTTGGGGGGCACTACCACAGATACGCAGTATTTT; CDR3aa: CASSLGGTTTDTQYF
v_gene: TRBV19; j_gene: TRBJ1-1; d_gene: TRBD1; abundance: -; CDR3nt: TGTGCCAGTAGTACCAGGGGGTGGAACACTGAAGCTTTCTTT; CDR3aa: CASSTRGWNTEAFF